This TCR beta chain is drawn from a study of blood T cell repertoires in COVID-19. Whole-study context: Acute and convalescent COVID-19 specimens originated in the United States, Italy and Spain.

This CDR3 contains 14 residues. The V segment lost 1 base and the J segment 15 bases; nucleotides outside the gene matches: 8. The germline V gene has CDR1 SGHDT and CDR2 YYEEEE. Under the authors' procedure: Reference gene primer amplification gave estimated nucleated cell counts. Libraries were prepared by immunoSEQ multiplex PCR; TCRdb keeps only in-frame clonotypes and omits some of them. V and J calls and clone size are copied from that table; D and trimming were computed from the DNA. The sample holds about 34,000 clones, over 90% seen once. This clonotype originated in a human donor in a cohort sampled during active COVID-19. The sample was peripheral blood. The chain employs TRBV5-6 and TRBJ2-1; 12 bases fit TRBD2. This chain's CDR3 is CASSLLSSGGAGFF. The CDR3, as DNA: TGTGCCAGCAGCTTGTTGTCTAGCGGGGGGGCAGGGTTCTTC.